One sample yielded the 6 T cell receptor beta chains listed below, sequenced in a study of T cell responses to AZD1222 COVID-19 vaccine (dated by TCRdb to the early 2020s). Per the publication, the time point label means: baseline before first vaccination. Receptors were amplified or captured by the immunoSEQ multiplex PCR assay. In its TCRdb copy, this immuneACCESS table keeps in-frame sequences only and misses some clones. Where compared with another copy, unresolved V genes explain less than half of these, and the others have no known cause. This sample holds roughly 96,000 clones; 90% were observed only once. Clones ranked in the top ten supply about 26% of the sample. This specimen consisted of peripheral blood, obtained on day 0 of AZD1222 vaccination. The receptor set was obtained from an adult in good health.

CDR3 nucleotide sequence: TGTGCCAGCAGTTTGACTAGCGGGAGGGCCGGGAATGAGCAGTTCTTC. This codes for CASSLTSGRAGNEQFF. The chain is built from TRBV6-5 and TRBJ2-1, with 14 bases lining up with TRBD2. This CDR3 is built from 16 residues. Germline CDR1 reads MNHEY; CDR2 reads SVGAGI. Trimming removed 4 bases from V and 7 bases from J; junction bases left unmatched: 6.

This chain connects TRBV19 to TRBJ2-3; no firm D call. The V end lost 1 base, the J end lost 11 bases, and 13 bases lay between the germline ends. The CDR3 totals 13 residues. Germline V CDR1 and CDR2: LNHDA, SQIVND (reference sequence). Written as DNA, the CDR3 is TGTGCCAGTAGTATAGGTGTGCCTGACGTGCAGTATTTT. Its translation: CASSIGVPDVQYF.

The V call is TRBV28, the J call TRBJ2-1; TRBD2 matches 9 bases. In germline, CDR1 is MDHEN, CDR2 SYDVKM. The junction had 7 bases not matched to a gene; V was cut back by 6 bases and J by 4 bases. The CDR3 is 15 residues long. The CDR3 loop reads CASSGSLAGYNEQFF. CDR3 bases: TGTGCCAGCAGCGGCTCCCTAGCGGGGTACAATGAGCAGTTCTTC.

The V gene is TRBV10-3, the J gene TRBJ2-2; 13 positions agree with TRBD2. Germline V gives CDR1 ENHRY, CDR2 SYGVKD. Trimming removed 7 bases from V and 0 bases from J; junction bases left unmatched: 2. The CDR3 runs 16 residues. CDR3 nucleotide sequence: TGTGCCATCACGGGACTAGCGGGGACGAACACCGGGGAGCTGTTTTTT. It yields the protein CAITGLAGTNTGELFF.

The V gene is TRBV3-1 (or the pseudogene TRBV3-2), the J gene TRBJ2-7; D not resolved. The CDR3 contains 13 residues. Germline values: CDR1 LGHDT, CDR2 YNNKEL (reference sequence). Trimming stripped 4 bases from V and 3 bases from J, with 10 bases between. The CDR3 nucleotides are TGTGCCAGCAGCCGAGGAGTGGGCTACGAGCAGTACTTC. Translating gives CASSRGVGYEQYF.

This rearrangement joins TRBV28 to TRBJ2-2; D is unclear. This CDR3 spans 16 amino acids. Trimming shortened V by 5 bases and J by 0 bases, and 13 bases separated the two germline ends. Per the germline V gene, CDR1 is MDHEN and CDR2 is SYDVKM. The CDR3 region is CASSPLGPANTGELFF. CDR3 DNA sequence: TGTGCCAGCAGTCCCCTAGGGCCCGCGAACACCGGGGAGCTGTTTTTT.